This TCR beta chain came from a study of shared clonotypes between healthy human individuals. V lost 2 bases, J lost 4 bases, and 5 bases lay in between. This CDR3 contains 12 residues. CDR1 is MNHEY, CDR2 SVGAGI, per germline. Deep was the level used in running the assay. Original data processing: ImmunoSEQ sequences covered only the junction and lacked quality scores; filtering therefore differed. The method was immunoSEQ multiplex PCR; TCRdb's version includes in-frame clones alone and lacks a portion of them. D and trimming come from the DNA, and the V and J calls and clone size come from that table. The sample shows 2,500,000 or so clones, 85% to 95% of them seen only once. Details on this clone: Distinct nucleotide sequences in the sample also encode this CDR3.

J is TRBJ2-5 and V is TRBV6-5; tentatively, D is TRBD1 or TRBD2 (5 bases each). The TCR comes from a man younger than 30 in good health. Some clones in this sample may be carry-over from other donors' samples. Sequenced material: naive CD4+ T cells from PBMCs. The subset denotes: CD45RA+ positively selected. DNA of the CDR3: TGTGCCAGCAGTTACGGGGGAGAGACCCAGTACTTC. This translates into CASSYGGETQYF.